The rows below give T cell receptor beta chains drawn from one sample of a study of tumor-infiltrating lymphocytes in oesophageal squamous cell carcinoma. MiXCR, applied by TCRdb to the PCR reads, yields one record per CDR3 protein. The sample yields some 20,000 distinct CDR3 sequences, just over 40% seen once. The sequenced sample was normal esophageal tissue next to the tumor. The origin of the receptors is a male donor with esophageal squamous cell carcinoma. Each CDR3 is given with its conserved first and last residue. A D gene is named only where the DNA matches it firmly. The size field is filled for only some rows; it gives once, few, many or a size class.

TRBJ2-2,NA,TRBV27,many,TGTGCCAGCAGTCCCGACTGGGCGGCCGGGGAGCTGTTTTTT,CASSPDWAAGELFF
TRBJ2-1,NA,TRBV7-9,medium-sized,TGTGCCAGCAGCACGGGAGCCTACAATGAGCAGTTCTTC,CASSTGAYNEQFF
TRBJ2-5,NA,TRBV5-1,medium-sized,TGCGCCAGCAGCTTCGATAGCCAAGAGACCCAGTACTTC,CASSFDSQETQYF
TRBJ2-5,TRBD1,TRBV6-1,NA,TGTGCCAGCAAATTTGAGACAGGGCTCAGACGGGAGACCCAGTACTTC,CASKFETGLRRETQYF
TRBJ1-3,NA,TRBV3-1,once,TGTGCCAGCAGCCAAGTGTACTCTGGAAACACCATATATTTT,CASSQVYSGNTIYF
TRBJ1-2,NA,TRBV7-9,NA,TGTGCCAGCAGCTTACGGGCAGGGCTGGGTGGCTACACCTTC,CASSLRAGLGGYTF
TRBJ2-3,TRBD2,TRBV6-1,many,TGTGCCAGCAGCCAGGGAACCGGGACTAGTTACTCAGATACGCAGTATTTT,CASSQGTGTSYSDTQYF
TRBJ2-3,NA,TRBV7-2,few,TGTGCCAGCAGCTTATCCCCAGGGGATCCGCAGTATTTT,CASSLSPGDPQYF
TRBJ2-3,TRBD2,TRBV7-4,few,TGTGCCAGCAGCTGGGACTATAGCACAGATACGCAGTATTTT,CASSWDYSTDTQYF
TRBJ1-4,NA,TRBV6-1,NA,TGTGCCAGCAGTGAACTGACAGGCGCAACTAATGAAAAACTGTTTTTT,CASSELTGATNEKLFF
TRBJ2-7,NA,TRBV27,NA,TGTGCCAGCAGTTCCCACACCTACGAGCAGTACTTC,CASSSHTYEQYF
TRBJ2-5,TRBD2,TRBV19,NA,TGTGCCAGTACCCCCGGGACTAGCTCAACAGAGACCCAGTACTTC,CASTPGTSSTETQYF
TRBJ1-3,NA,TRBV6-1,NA,TGTGCCAGCAGCATGACAGATCTGGGAAACACCATATATTTT,CASSMTDLGNTIYF
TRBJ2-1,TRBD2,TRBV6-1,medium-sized,TGTGCCAGCAGTGAAGCGGTTGGACTAGCGGGAGGGGATGAGCAGTTCTTC,CASSEAVGLAGGDEQFF
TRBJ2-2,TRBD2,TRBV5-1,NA,TGCGCCAGCAGCCACCGGGACTATGACACCGGGGAGCTGTTTTTT,CASSHRDYDTGELFF
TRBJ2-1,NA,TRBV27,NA,TGTGCCAGCAGTTTAGACTCCCTCTACAATGAGCAGTTCTTC,CASSLDSLYNEQFF
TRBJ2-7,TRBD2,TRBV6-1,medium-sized,TGTGCCAGCAGTGCCTTAGAGGGACTAGCGGCCTACGAGCAGTACTTC,CASSALEGLAAYEQYF
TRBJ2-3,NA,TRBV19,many,TGTGCCAGTAGCCGAGAGAGGGACACAGATACGCAGTATTTT,CASSRERDTDTQYF
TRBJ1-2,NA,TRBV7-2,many,TGTGCCAGCAGCTCAAGCTTATCGAGGGGCTACACCTTC,CASSSSLSRGYTF
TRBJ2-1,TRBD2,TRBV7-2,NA,TGTGCCAGCAGCTTAGGGACTAGCGGGAGCGATGAGCAGTTCTTC,CASSLGTSGSDEQFF
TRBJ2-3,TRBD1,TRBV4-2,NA,TGTGCCAGCAGCCGACCCACAGGGGCAGATACGCAGTATTTT,CASSRPTGADTQYF
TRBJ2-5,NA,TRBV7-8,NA,TGTGCCAGCAGCTTAGGGTGGGTCAGGGAGACCCAGTACTTC,CASSLGWVRETQYF
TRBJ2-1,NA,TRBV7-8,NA,TGTGCCAGCAGCTCTATATCGACCGGAGAGACCCAGTTCTTC,CASSSISTGETQFF
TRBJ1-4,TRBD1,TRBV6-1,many,TGTGCCAGCAGTCTGATCGTGACAGGGCCTAATGAAAAACTGTTTTTT,CASSLIVTGPNEKLFF
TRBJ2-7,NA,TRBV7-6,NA,TGTGCCAGCAGCTTAGCGGTGGGCGAGTACAATGAGCAGTACTTC,CASSLAVGEYNEQYF
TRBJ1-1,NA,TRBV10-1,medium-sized,TGCGCCAGCAGTGACGGGGCTGAAGCTTTCTTT,CASSDGAEAFF
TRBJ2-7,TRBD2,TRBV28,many,TGTGCCAGCAGTTTTCCGAGTCTGGCGGGGGGGGAGCAGTACTTC,CASSFPSLAGGEQYF
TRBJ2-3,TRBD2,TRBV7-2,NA,TGTGCCAGCAGGGGACTAGCGGGTGGGGATACGCAGTATTTT,CASRGLAGGDTQYF
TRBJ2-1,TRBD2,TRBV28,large,TGTGCCAGCAGTCTCGGGACTAGCGGGGAGCAGTTCTTC,CASSLGTSGEQFF
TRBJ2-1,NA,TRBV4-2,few,TGTGCCAGCAGCCAACTCAATGAGCAGTTCTTC,CASSQLNEQFF
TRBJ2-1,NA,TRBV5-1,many,TGCGCCAGCAGCACACAGGTGTCCAATGAGCAGTTCTTC,CASSTQVSNEQFF
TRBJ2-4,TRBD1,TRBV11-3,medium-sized,TGTGCCAGCAGCTCCGGGACAGTCAAAAACATTCAGTACTTC,CASSSGTVKNIQYF
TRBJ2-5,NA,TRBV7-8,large,TGTGCCAGCAGCTGGGCAGGGCGGGAGACCCAGTACTTC,CASSWAGRETQYF
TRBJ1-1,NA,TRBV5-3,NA,TGTGCCAGCAGCTTTCGGGAGCCCAACACTGAAGCTTTCTTT,CASSFREPNTEAFF
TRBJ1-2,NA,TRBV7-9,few,TGTGCCAGCAGCTTAAGGTCTCAGGGACTAAACTATGGCTACACCTTC,CASSLRSQGLNYGYTF
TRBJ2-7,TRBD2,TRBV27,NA,TGTGCCAGCAGTACGCCGGGACTAGCGAGGCAGTACTTC,CASSTPGLARQYF
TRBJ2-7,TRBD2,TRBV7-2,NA,TGTGCCAGCAGCCCTGTGGCGACTAGCCGGTACGAGCAGTACTTC,CASSPVATSRYEQYF
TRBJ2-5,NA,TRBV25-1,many,TGTGCCAGCAGTGAAAACGTAGGGGAGACCCAGTACTTC,CASSENVGETQYF
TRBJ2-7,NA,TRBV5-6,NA,TGTGCCAGCAGCCAAATTTCAGCACGGGGGTTCGAGCAGTACTTC,CASSQISARGFEQYF
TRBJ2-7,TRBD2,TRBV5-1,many,TGCGCCAGCAGCTTGGAGGGACTAGCGGGATTTTACGAGCAGTACTTC,CASSLEGLAGFYEQYF
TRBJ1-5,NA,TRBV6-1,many,TGTGCCAGCAGACCCGTATTGGGGGGCAATCAGCCCCAGCATTTT,CASRPVLGGNQPQHF
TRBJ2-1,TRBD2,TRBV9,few,TGTGCCAGCAGCGTAGGTTCTAGCGGGAACGATGAGCAGTTCTTC,CASSVGSSGNDEQFF
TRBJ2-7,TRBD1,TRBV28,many,TGTGCCACCCACGACAGGGTTCTCAACGAGCAGTACTTC,CATHDRVLNEQYF
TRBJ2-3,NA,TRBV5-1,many,TGCGCCAGCAGCTTGAGAACTGCTAACACAGATACGCAGTATTTT,CASSLRTANTDTQYF
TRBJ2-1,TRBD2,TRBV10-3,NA,TGTGCCATCACCCGCCGGGGGGAGGCCGGAGATACGCAGTTCTTC,CAITRRGEAGDTQFF
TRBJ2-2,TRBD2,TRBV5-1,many,TGCGCCAGCAGCTCGGAGCGGGAGGGCCGGGTCGGGGAGCTGTTTTTT,CASSSEREGRVGELFF
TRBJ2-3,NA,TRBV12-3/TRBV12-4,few,TGTGCCAGCAGTCCTTTAGGGGTCCCTAGCACAGATACGCAGTATTTT,CASSPLGVPSTDTQYF
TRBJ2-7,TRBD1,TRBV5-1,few,TGCGCCAGCAGCTGGACAGGGTCGAATGAGCAGTACTTC,CASSWTGSNEQYF
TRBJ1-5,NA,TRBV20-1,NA,TGCAGTGCCACCCTCGCTCAGGGATATCAGCCCCAGCATTTT,CSATLAQGYQPQHF
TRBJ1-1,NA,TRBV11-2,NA,TGTGCCAGCAGCTTAGAGAGTTACAGACGGAACACTGAAGCTTTCTTT,CASSLESYRRNTEAFF
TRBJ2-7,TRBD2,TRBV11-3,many,TGTGCCAGCAGCCCCGGACTAGATAGCTACGAGCAGTACTTC,CASSPGLDSYEQYF
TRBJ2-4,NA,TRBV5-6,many,TGTGCCAGCAGCTCTAGATCACAGGAGTTAGCCAAAAACATTCAGTACTTC,CASSSRSQELAKNIQYF
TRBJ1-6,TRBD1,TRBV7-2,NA,TGTGCCAGCAGCCATGGGACAGTTTCACCCCTCCACTTC,CASSHGTVSPLHF
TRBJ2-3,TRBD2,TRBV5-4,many,TGTGCCAGCAGCTCCCCGGGACTAGCGGTGCATACGCAGTATTTT,CASSSPGLAVHTQYF
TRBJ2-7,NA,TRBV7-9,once,TGTGCCAGCAGCTCTACGGACAGGAGGGGTTCCGAGCAGTACTTC,CASSSTDRRGSEQYF
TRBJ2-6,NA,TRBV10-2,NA,TGCGCCTTTTCTGAAGGGGCTGGGGCCAACGTCCTGACTTTC,CAFSEGAGANVLTF
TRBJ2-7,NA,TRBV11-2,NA,TGTGCCAGCAGCTTAGAGGCGGGGACGTTCGAGCAGTACTTC,CASSLEAGTFEQYF
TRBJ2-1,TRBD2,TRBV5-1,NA,TGCGCCAGCAGCTTGGGCTTGGCCCGCGGGGGGAATGAGCAGTTCTTC,CASSLGLARGGNEQFF
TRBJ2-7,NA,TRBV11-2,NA,TGTGCCAGCAGCTTAGATTTCCCCTACGAGCAGTACTTC,CASSLDFPYEQYF